This entry lists 14 T cell receptor beta chains sequenced from one sample in a study of OX40 agonist ivuxolimab in advanced cancers. Only in-frame clones appear in the TCRdb table, and some are missing; sequencing was by immunoSEQ multiplex PCR. The sample carries approximately 16,000 clones, 80% recorded once. The specimen was CD4+ or CD8+ T cells sorted from blood, collected in a trial of the OX40 agonist ivuxolimab. Source of these receptors: an adult with an advanced solid tumor such as melanoma, head and neck, liver or kidney cancer.

Here the CDR3 DNA reads TGTGCCAGCAGCATCCGCCCTGGGACAGTGAACACTGAAGCTTTCTTT. Its protein product is CASSIRPGTVNTEAFF. The chain joins TRBV21-1 to TRBJ1-1; no DNA check was done on the table's D call, TRBD1. TRBV21-1 is a known pseudogene. This CDR3 has 16 amino acids.

Only one count was recorded for this clone. V usage is TRBV27 and J usage is TRBJ2-1; D is possibly TRBD2 (7 bases). The V gene lost 7 bases and the J gene lost 9 bases, with 19 bases spanning the gap. This CDR3 has 14 residues. Germline CDR1 MNHEY, CDR2 SMNVEV (reference sequence). CDR3 amino acids: CASTILGGAGEQFF. CDR3 nucleotides: TGTGCCAGCACTATCCTGGGGGGGGCAGGTGAGCAGTTCTTC.

V usage is TRBV30 and J usage is TRBJ2-2, with D uncertain. Per germline, CDR1 GTSNPN and CDR2 SVGIG (reference sequence). The CDR3 is 14 residues long. Trimming shortened V by 5 bases and J by 2 bases, and 12 bases separated the two germline ends. The CDR3 spells CAWDGIENTGELFF. Here the CDR3 DNA reads TGTGCCTGGGATGGGATCGAAAACACCGGGGAGCTGTTTTTT.

The chain joins TRBV11-2 to TRBJ1-1; 10 bases align to TRBD1. From germline, CDR1 is SGHAT and CDR2 FQNNGV. The CDR3 is made up of 17 amino acids. The J segment lost 3 bases and the V segment lost 0 bases, leaving 7 bases of the junction unmatched. The CDR3 DNA follows: TGTGCCAGCAGCTTAGATCGGGGACAGGGGAGGGACACTGAAGCTTTCTTT. Translated: CASSLDRGQGRDTEAFF.

The chain combines TRBV28 with TRBJ2-5; no firm D call. The CDR3 is made up of 13 amino acids. V was trimmed by 5 bases and J by 7 bases, leaving 14 bases between them. CDR1 MDHEN and CDR2 SYDVKM come from the germline V gene. The CDR3 sequence: CASSLDPVWTQYF. Written as DNA, the CDR3 is TGTGCCAGCAGTCTTGACCCCGTTTGGACCCAGTACTTC.

CDR3 sequence: CASSQGGAGTEAFF. CDR3 nucleotides: TGCGCCAGCAGCCAAGGGGGGGCAGGGACTGAAGCTTTCTTT. The chain employs TRBV4-1 and TRBJ1-1; weak D call: TRBD1 (6 bases). The CDR3 spans 14 residues. Trimming took off 1 base at V and 5 bases at J, with 11 bases between the two ends. The germline V gene encodes CDR1 MGHRA and CDR2 YSYEKL.

The chain links TRBV7-8 to TRBJ1-2, with no clear D. In germline, CDR1 is SGHVS, CDR2 FQNEAQ. The CDR3 covers 15 residues. V was pared by 5 bases and J by 2 bases, with 15 bases between. The CDR3 reads CASSARTGNNYGYTF. CDR3 nucleotides: TGTGCCAGCAGCGCTCGAACGGGGAACAACTATGGCTACACCTTC.

This chain links TRBV4-3 with TRBJ2-1, with 8 bases matching TRBD1. The CDR3 consists of 16 residues. V lost 6 bases to trimming and J lost 7 bases; unmatched junction nucleotides: 14. From germline, CDR1 is LGHNA and CDR2 YSLEER. CDR3 nucleotide sequence: TGCGCCAGCAGTCCCACGGACCGGACAGGGCGAAATGAGCAGTTCTTC. This translates into CASSPTDRTGRNEQFF.

This chain uses TRBV5-1 with TRBJ2-1; D is possibly TRBD1 or TRBD2 (6 bases each). Germline V gene sequence: CDR1 SGHRS, CDR2 YFSETQ. V lost 1 base to trimming and J lost 2 bases, with 7 bases between them. The CDR3 sequence is 14 residues long. DNA for the CDR3: TGCGCCAGCAGCTTGAGGGGGGCCTACAATGAGCAGTTCTTC. Protein product: CASSLRGAYNEQFF.

V is TRBV6-5 and J is TRBJ2-7; 7 nucleotides line up with TRBD1. CDR3 size: 13 residues. Germline CDR1 is MNHEY and CDR2 is SVGAGI. Trimming cost V 6 bases and J 3 bases; bases outside gene matches: 5. Here the CDR3 DNA reads TGTGCCAGCAGCTACGGGACAGACTACGAGCAGTACTTC. This codes for CASSYGTDYEQYF.

This chain joins TRBV9 and TRBJ1-2, with D hard to call. Deletions cut 0 bases from V and 4 bases from J, with 4 bases between. From germline, CDR1 is SGDLS and CDR2 YYNGEE. This CDR3 spans 12 amino acids. CDR3 sequence (DNA): TGTGCCAGCAGCGTAGGAGGCTATGGCTACACCTTC. Amino acids: CASSVGGYGYTF.

This clone was seen only once. In DNA, the CDR3 is TGTGCCAGCAGTGATAGACAGGGGGGATACGAGCAGTACTTC. This encodes CASSDRQGGYEQYF. The chain is built from TRBV6-1 and TRBJ2-7; 9 nucleotides match TRBD1. This CDR3 is 14 amino acids long. V was pared by 3 bases and J by 4 bases, with 4 bases of the junction left unmatched. From germline, CDR1 is MNHNS and CDR2 SASEGT.

The chain carries TRBV2 and TRBJ2-1; 7 nucleotides align to TRBD1. This CDR3 is 14 amino acids long. With 11 bases clipped from V and 0 bases from J, the junction kept 7 bases outside the gene matches. The germline CDR1 and CDR2 sequences are SNHLY and FYNNEI. In nucleotides, the CDR3 is TGTGCCGGGAGACAGGGTAGCTCCTACAATGAGCAGTTCTTC. Translated: CAGRQGSSYNEQFF. The complete variable domain, with remaining parts taken from reference TRBV2 and TRBJ2-1, reads EPEVTQTPSHQVTQMGQEVILRCVPISNHLYFYWYRQILGQKVEFLVSFYNNEISEKSEIFDDQFSVERPDGSNFTLKIRSTKLEDSAMYFCAGRQGSSYNEQFFGPGTRLTVL.

V gene TRBV5-4 combines with J gene TRBJ2-7; unclear D gene. Per germline, CDR1 SGHNT and CDR2 YYREEE (reference sequence). The CDR3 contains 14 residues. Trimming shortened V by 4 bases and J by 2 bases, and 13 bases separated the two germline ends. The CDR3 DNA follows: TGTGCCAGCAGCACTGACATTAGGGCCTACGAGCAGTACTTC. This codes for CASSTDIRAYEQYF.